This T cell receptor beta chain is from a study of cytotoxic CD8 clonotypes in ibrutinib-treated CLL. Study background: Response sampling came at median 12 months of treatment, ranging about 6 to 40 months.

CDR1 and CDR2 (germline): SGDLS, YYNGEE. The CDR3 covers 17 residues. The ends lost 0 bases at V and 0 bases at J; junction bases unmatched: 4. Comments on this clone: The antigen is unknown.

The assay was immunoSEQ multiplex PCR, and TCRdb's table has in-frame clones only and misses some. The profile shows some 170,000 clones, around nine tenths of them singletons. General study points: Public clonotypes (which were uncommon) either contracted or remained stable on treatment.

The sample was PBMCs, taken at disease progression, from a patient treated with ibrutinib. The receptor was derived from a human donor with chronic lymphocytic leukemia. The chain has TRBV9 and TRBJ1-3, with 9 bases lining up with TRBD1. Here the CDR3 reads CASSVGDRGISGNTIYF. The CDR3 region has the DNA TGTGCCAGCAGCGTAGGCGACAGGGGGATCTCTGGAAACACCATATATTTT.